This T cell receptor (beta chain) was sequenced during a study of vaccination effects on CD4 cells after COVID-19. In the ViraFEST assay, antigen-specific CD4+ clonotypes were identified by expansion after peptide-pool stimulation. Investigators separated out CD4+ T cells once approximately 11 days of culture had passed. Testing of the vaccine recipients showed negative nucleocapsid antibodies and no prior SARS-CoV-2 infection. A remark on this clone: Antigen unknown.

Germline CDR1 reads KGHDR; CDR2 reads SFDVKD. The V and J ends lost 9 bases and 1 base respectively, with 11 bases between them. The CDR3 is made up of 13 amino acids. Clones were sequenced by immunoSEQ multiplex PCR, and TCRdb holds only the in-frame ones, with some missing. The table lists tens of thousands of clones, approximately 72% of them singletons, with around 2.9% in the top ten. The source material was CD4+ T cells from PBMCs cultured with HCoV-NL63 spike peptides, sampled before COVID-19 vaccination. The V and J genes are TRBV24-1 and TRBJ2-5; D remains unclear. This receptor was obtained from a human donor who received a COVID-19 vaccine. The DNA for the CDR3 is TGTGCCACCTCCCAGGACGCCCAAGAGACCCAGTACTTC. Translation: CATSQDAQETQYF.